This passage covers 26 T cell receptor beta chains from one sample sequenced in a study of identifying expanded T cells in peripheral blood. The data were produced by immunoSEQ multiplex PCR, yet TCRdb's version contains in-frame clones alone and is incomplete. The sample shows 100,000 to 150,000 clones, 86% of them seen only once. Sequenced sample: blood. These receptors all come from a person between 18 and 75 years old in good health.

The chain is built from TRBV2 and TRBJ2-7; TRBD2 might be the D (6 bases). The germline V gene has CDR1 SNHLY and CDR2 FYNNEI. This CDR3 contains 15 residues. V lost 1 base and J 3 bases, leaving 13 bases between the germline ends. CDR3 coding DNA: TGTGCCAGCAGTGAAGAAGGAGGGAGGAGCTACGAGCAGTACTTC. Residues: CASSEEGGRSYEQYF.

V is TRBV7-8 and J is TRBJ1-1; no reliable D call. V was pared by 3 bases and J by 2 bases, with 10 bases between. CDR1 and CDR2 (germline): SGHVS, FQNEAQ. The CDR3 has 14 residues. The CDR3 sequence: CASSFTVYNTEAFF. The CDR3 DNA follows: TGTGCCAGCAGCTTTACTGTTTACAACACTGAAGCTTTCTTT.

The chain uses TRBV6-6 and TRBJ2-1; D perhaps matches TRBD2 (6 bases). V was cut by 6 bases and J by 0 bases, with 12 bases left in between. Germline CDR1 and CDR2: MNHNY and SVGAGI (reference sequence). The CDR3 totals 15 residues. DNA for the CDR3: TGTGCCAGCAGCATACTAGCCAGCTCCTACAATGAGCAGTTCTTC. The encoded protein is CASSILASSYNEQFF.

J is TRBJ2-2 and V is TRBV2; 9 bases agree with TRBD2. Germline CDR1 is SNHLY and CDR2 is FYNNEI. With 7 bases clipped from V and 8 bases from J, the junction kept 8 bases outside the gene matches. The CDR3 runs 14 residues. The CDR3 here is CASIHPSGTGELFF. CDR3 nucleotides: TGTGCCAGCATCCACCCTAGCGGGACGGGGGAGCTGTTTTTT.

This clone appeared a few times. In DNA, the CDR3 is TGTGCCACTCAGAGAGGGGGCTACACCTTC. Translation gives CATQRGGYTF. The chain employs TRBV30 and TRBJ1-2; D call uncertain. The CDR3 length is 10 residues. Trimming took 8 bases from V and 8 from J, leaving 12 bases between them. Germline values: CDR1 GTSNPN, CDR2 SVGIG (reference sequence).

This chain joins TRBV27 and TRBJ1-1; 8 bases are shared with TRBD1. This CDR3 is built from 12 residues. Unmatched junction bases numbered 6, after V lost 8 bases and J lost 7 bases. Germline V gene sequence: CDR1 MNHEY, CDR2 SMNVEV (reference sequence). CDR3 residues: CASGRGLSEAFF. CDR3 coding DNA: TGTGCCAGCGGCAGGGGGCTGAGTGAAGCTTTCTTT.

This rearrangement joins TRBV12-1 to TRBJ2-3; no DNA check was done on the table's D call, TRBD2. TRBV12-1 is a listed pseudogene. CDR3 size: 14 residues. The CDR3 DNA follows: TGTGCCCACGTAGCGGGAGCGGAAACAGATACGCAGTATTTT. It codes for CAHVAGAETDTQYF.

The CDR3 protein is CASRVLGRARGETQYF. CDR3 nucleotide sequence: TGTGCCAGCAGGGTGCTGGGCAGGGCCCGGGGGGAGACCCAGTACTTC. This rearrangement joins TRBV2 to TRBJ2-5; D may be TRBD2 (6 bases). From germline, CDR1 is SNHLY and CDR2 FYNNEI. V was pared by 6 bases and J by 5 bases, with 22 bases between. The CDR3 totals 16 residues. The full variable domain, completed using reference TRBV2 and TRBJ2-5, is EPEVTQTPSHQVTQMGQEVILRCVPISNHLYFYWYRQILGQKVEFLVSFYNNEISEKSEIFDDQFSVERPDGSNFTLKIRSTKLEDSAMYFCASRVLGRARGETQYFGPGTRLLVL.

The rearrangement joins TRBV5-8 to TRBJ1-4, with D tentatively TRBD1 (5 bases). V was cut by 1 base and J by 1 base, with 8 bases left in between. Germline CDR1 SGHTS, CDR2 YDEGEE. The CDR3 length is 15 residues. The CDR3 nucleotides read TGTGCCAGCAGCTTGTCGGGGGTAACTAATGAAAAACTGTTTTTT. Its protein product is CASSLSGVTNEKLFF.

This clone was counted a few times. The chain has TRBV19 and TRBJ1-2, with D perhaps matching TRBD1 (5 bases). Trimming removed 6 bases at V and 4 bases at J, with 12 bases between. CDR1 is LNHDA, CDR2 SQIVND, per germline (reference sequence). The CDR3 spans 13 residues. The CDR3 region is CASSLGEFYGYTF. The CDR3, as DNA: TGTGCCAGTAGCCTGGGGGAGTTCTATGGCTACACCTTC. The whole variable domain, remainder taken from reference TRBV19 and TRBJ1-2, is DGGITQSPKYLFRKEGQNVTLSCEQNLNHDAMYWYRQDPGQGLRLIYYSQIVNDFQKGDIAEGYSVSREKKESFPLTVTSAQKNPTAFYLCASSLGEFYGYTFGSGTRLTVV.

The gene calls are TRBV5-4 and TRBJ2-4; 8 nucleotides agree with TRBD1. The CDR3 length is 17 residues. Trimming at V came to 3 bases and at J to 0 bases, leaving 8 bases not matched to a gene. The germline V gene has CDR1 SGHNT and CDR2 YYREEE (reference sequence). In nucleotides, the CDR3 is TGTGCCAGCAGCTCGCAACAGGGGGTACTAGCCAAAAACATTCAGTACTTC. It yields the protein CASSSQQGVLAKNIQYF.

The chain recombines TRBV6-5 with TRBJ2-3; 7 nucleotides agree with TRBD1. Germline CDR1 is MNHEY and CDR2 is SVGAGI. The CDR3 covers 13 residues. With V trimmed by 6 bases and J by 5 bases, 5 bases remained unmatched. CDR3: CASSTPGGDTQYF. In nucleotides, the CDR3 is TGTGCCAGCAGCACACCAGGGGGAGATACGCAGTATTTT.

J is TRBJ2-7 and V is TRBV7-2; 12 nucleotides match TRBD1. The CDR3 contains 14 residues. Trimming took 5 bases from V and 7 from J; bases not matched to a gene: 6. The germline CDR1 and CDR2 sequences are SGHTA and FQGNSA. This chain's CDR3 is CASSLGQGAGEQYF. CDR3 coding DNA: TGTGCCAGCAGCCTGGGACAGGGGGCGGGTGAGCAGTACTTC.

The chain uses TRBV6-5 and TRBJ2-7; D is possibly TRBD1 (6 bases). Germline CDR1 is MNHEY and CDR2 is SVGAGI. With 3 bases removed from V and 13 bases from J, the gap between germline ends came to 13 bases. The CDR3 covers 11 residues. Here the CDR3 reads CASSYYPGHYF. CDR3 coding DNA: TGTGCCAGCAGTTATTATCCGGGACACTACTTC.

This clone has just one count. The rearrangement joins TRBV5-5 to TRBJ1-1; tentative D call: TRBD1 (6 bases). Deletions cut 4 bases from V and 11 bases from J, with 21 bases between. CDR3 size: 14 residues. Looked up from germline, CDR1 is SGHKS and CDR2 is YYEKEE (reference sequence). This CDR3 reads CASSLQAGALEAFF. CDR3 bases: TGTGCCAGCAGCCTCCAGGCGGGGGCGCTTGAGGCTTTCTTT. The full variable domain, rest sourced from reference TRBV5-5 and TRBJ1-1, is DAGVTQSPTHLIKTRGQQVTLRCSPISGHKSVSWYQQVLGQGPQFIFQYYEKEERGRGNFPDRFSARQFPNYSSELNVNALLLGDSALYLCASSLQAGALEAFFGQGTRLTVV.

The V call is TRBV28, the J call TRBJ2-5; possibly TRBD2 for D (6 bases). The CDR3 has 17 amino acids. Germline CDR1 is MDHEN and CDR2 is SYDVKM. The V gene lost 3 bases and the J gene lost 5 bases, with 22 bases spanning the gap. In DNA, the CDR3 is TGTGCCAGCAGTTTCCACTCTTATGGGGGAGGAAGTGAGACCCAGTACTTC. This gives the protein CASSFHSYGGGSETQYF.

In this sample, this clone turned up many times. The genes are TRBV6-5 and TRBJ1-6; 9 bases are shared with TRBD1. Germline V gene data show CDR1 as MNHEY and CDR2 as SVGAGI. This CDR3 region has 15 residues. V lost 6 bases and J lost 9; bases outside the gene matches: 9. The chain's CDR3 is CASRPVDRGSSPLHF. CDR3 nucleotides: TGTGCCAGCAGGCCCGTGGACAGGGGCAGTTCACCCCTCCACTTT.

J is TRBJ1-2 and V is TRBV25-1, with 8 nucleotides matching TRBD1. The germline CDR1 and CDR2 sequences are MGHDK and SYGVNS. This CDR3 is built from 15 residues. Germline trimming cut 6 bases from V and 5 bases from J; bases unmatched to any gene: 11. CDR3 residues: CASSTGQGDSYGYTF. The CDR3 region has the DNA TGTGCCAGCAGCACCGGACAGGGTGATTCTTATGGCTACACCTTC.

This chain links TRBV10-2 with TRBJ2-1; the D gene could be TRBD1 or TRBD2 (6 bases each). V shed 9 bases and J shed 0 bases, with 12 bases lying between them. The CDR3 covers 14 residues. CDR1 is WSHSY, CDR2 SAAADI, per germline. CDR3 nucleotides: TGCGCCAGAGGGGGGAATAACTCCTACAATGAGCAGTTCTTC. Amino acids: CARGGNNSYNEQFF.

This chain joins TRBV7-2 and TRBJ2-1, with D possibly matching TRBD2 (6 bases). Germline V gives CDR1 SGHTA, CDR2 FQGNSA. The CDR3 runs to 14 residues. Trimming took off 5 bases at V and 10 bases at J, with 18 bases between the two ends. The CDR3 here is CASSPRLVAEEQFF. The CDR3 nucleotides are TGTGCCAGCAGCCCACGTCTGGTAGCGGAAGAGCAGTTCTTC.

The chain combines TRBV7-9 with TRBJ1-1, with 7 bases matching TRBD1. Trimming removed 5 bases from V and 0 bases from J; junction bases left unmatched: 6. This CDR3 is 15 amino acids long. The germline V gene has CDR1 SEHNR and CDR2 FQNEAQ (reference sequence). The CDR3 DNA follows: TGTGCCAGCAGCCTACCCGGGACAGTGAACACTGAAGCTTTCTTT. It codes for CASSLPGTVNTEAFF.

V gene TRBV6-1 combines with J gene TRBJ2-5; D is undetermined. V was pared by 6 bases and J by 2 bases, with 7 bases between. The length of the CDR3 is 12 residues. Per germline, CDR1 MNHNS and CDR2 SASEGT. The CDR3 DNA follows: TGTGCCAGCAGAGGCTCACAAGAGACCCAGTACTTC. This codes for CASRGSQETQYF.

The chain links TRBV6-1 to TRBJ2-2; D is ambiguous. This CDR3 is built from 15 residues. V lost 4 bases, J lost 0 bases, and 9 bases lay in between. CDR1 is MNHNS and CDR2 is SASEGT in the germline V gene. The CDR3 reads CASSVVGTNTGELFF. The CDR3 DNA reads as TGTGCCAGCAGTGTTGTAGGAACGAACACCGGGGAGCTGTTTTTT.

The gene calls are TRBV11-3 and TRBJ1-5, with TRBD1 matching 10 bases. This CDR3 has 17 residues. From germline, CDR1 is SGHNT and CDR2 YENEEA. The ends lost 7 bases at V and 6 bases at J; junction bases unmatched: 15. The CDR3 DNA reads as TGTGCCAGCAAACGAAGTGACAGGGGGCGCGTAGGTCAGCCCCAGCATTTT. Its protein product is CASKRSDRGRVGQPQHF. Full variable domain (remainder filled in from reference TRBV11-3 and TRBJ1-5): EAGVVQSPRYKIIEKKQPVAFWCNPISGHNTLYWYLQNLGQGPELLIRYENEEAVDDSQLPKDRFSAERLKGVDSTLKIQPAELGDSAVYLCASKRSDRGRVGQPQHFGDGTRLSIL.

The chain has TRBV23-1 and TRBJ2-7; 11 bases align to TRBD1. TRBV23-1 is an ORF for which the function is uncertain. With V trimmed by 5 bases and J by 4 bases, 10 bases remained unmatched. The CDR3 covers 16 residues. The CDR3, as DNA: TGCGCCAGCAGTTCCCGTCCGGGACAGGGGGGTTACGAGCAGTACTTC. Residues: CASSSRPGQGGYEQYF.

The gene calls are TRBV19 and TRBJ1-1; 8 nucleotides agree with TRBD1. Trimming at V came to 7 bases and at J to 2 bases, leaving 6 bases not matched to a gene. The CDR3 covers 14 residues. In germline, CDR1 is LNHDA, CDR2 SQIVND (reference sequence). The CDR3 here is CASTVGQGNTEAFF. The CDR3, as DNA: TGTGCCAGTACCGTCGGACAGGGCAACACTGAAGCTTTCTTT.